These 2 T cell receptor beta chains share one sample of origin, sequenced in a study of T cell responses to AZD1222 COVID-19 vaccine. Sequenced by immunoSEQ multiplex PCR; TCRdb stores in-frame clones only, minus some. The data show tens of thousands of clones, 75% to 90% seen once. The sequencing here drew on peripheral blood, taken on day 0 of AZD1222 vaccination. Receptors were obtained from an adult in good health.

The V and J genes are TRBV25-1 and TRBJ2-5; 11 bases line up with TRBD2. V was pared by 1 base and J by 5 bases, with 12 bases of the junction left unmatched. Germline V gene lookup returns CDR1 MGHDK and CDR2 SYGVNS. This CDR3 is 18 amino acids long. DNA of the CDR3: TGTGCCAGCAGTGAATTCTCTAGGCTAGCGGGAGGTGGGGAGACCCAGTACTTC. It encodes CASSEFSRLAGGGETQYF. The complete variable domain, with remaining parts taken from reference TRBV25-1 and TRBJ2-5, reads EADIYQTPRYLVIGTGKKITLECSQTMGHDKMYWYQQDPGMELHLIHYSYGVNSTEKGDLSSESTVSRIRTEHFPLTLESARPSHTSQYLCASSEFSRLAGGGETQYFGPGTRLLVL.

The chain couples TRBV15 to TRBJ1-5, with 7 nucleotides matching TRBD1. This CDR3 has 16 amino acids. J gave up 6 bases and V 2 bases, and 10 bases lay outside the gene matches. Germline values: CDR1 LNHNV, CDR2 YYDKDF (reference sequence). The CDR3 loop reads CATSRQRQGVGQPQHF. CDR3 sequence (DNA): TGTGCCACCAGCAGACAGCGACAGGGTGTAGGTCAGCCCCAGCATTTT.